The 3 T cell receptor beta chains below all came from one sample that was sequenced in a study of OX40 agonist ivuxolimab in advanced cancers. Repertoires were generated with immunoSEQ multiplex PCR, while TCRdb's copy carries only in-frame clones and drops some. This sample has around 63,000 clones, with roughly 88% found just once. The starting material was CD4+ or CD8+ T cells sorted from blood, obtained in a trial of the OX40 agonist ivuxolimab. These receptors came from an adult with an advanced solid tumor such as melanoma, head and neck, liver or kidney cancer.

The chain links TRBV19 to TRBJ2-3; D unclear. Trimming removed 6 bases at V and 4 bases at J, with 11 bases between. The CDR3 covers 13 residues. CDR1 LNHDA and CDR2 SQIVND come from the germline V gene (reference sequence). CDR3 loop: CASSPLSPDTQYF. The DNA for the CDR3 is TGTGCCAGTAGCCCCCTTAGCCCAGATACGCAGTATTTT.

The chain links TRBV5-8 to TRBJ1-2; 8 bases fit TRBD1. The CDR3 is 14 residues long. CDR1 and CDR2 from the germline V gene are SGHTS and YDEGEE. Unmatched junction bases numbered 7, after V lost 1 base and J lost 8 bases. This CDR3 is CASSLPGQGQGYTF. CDR3 nucleotide sequence: TGTGCCAGCAGCTTGCCCGGACAGGGTCAAGGCTACACCTTC.

V is TRBV9 and J is TRBJ1-2; D is perhaps TRBD1 (5 bases). V lost 4 bases and J lost 7, with 20 bases in between. There are 15 residues in the CDR3. Germline CDR1 and CDR2: SGDLS and YYNGEE. The DNA for the CDR3 is TGTGCCAGCAGCCCTATCCACTCGCGGGGGGGTGGCTACACCTTC. Protein product: CASSPIHSRGGGYTF.